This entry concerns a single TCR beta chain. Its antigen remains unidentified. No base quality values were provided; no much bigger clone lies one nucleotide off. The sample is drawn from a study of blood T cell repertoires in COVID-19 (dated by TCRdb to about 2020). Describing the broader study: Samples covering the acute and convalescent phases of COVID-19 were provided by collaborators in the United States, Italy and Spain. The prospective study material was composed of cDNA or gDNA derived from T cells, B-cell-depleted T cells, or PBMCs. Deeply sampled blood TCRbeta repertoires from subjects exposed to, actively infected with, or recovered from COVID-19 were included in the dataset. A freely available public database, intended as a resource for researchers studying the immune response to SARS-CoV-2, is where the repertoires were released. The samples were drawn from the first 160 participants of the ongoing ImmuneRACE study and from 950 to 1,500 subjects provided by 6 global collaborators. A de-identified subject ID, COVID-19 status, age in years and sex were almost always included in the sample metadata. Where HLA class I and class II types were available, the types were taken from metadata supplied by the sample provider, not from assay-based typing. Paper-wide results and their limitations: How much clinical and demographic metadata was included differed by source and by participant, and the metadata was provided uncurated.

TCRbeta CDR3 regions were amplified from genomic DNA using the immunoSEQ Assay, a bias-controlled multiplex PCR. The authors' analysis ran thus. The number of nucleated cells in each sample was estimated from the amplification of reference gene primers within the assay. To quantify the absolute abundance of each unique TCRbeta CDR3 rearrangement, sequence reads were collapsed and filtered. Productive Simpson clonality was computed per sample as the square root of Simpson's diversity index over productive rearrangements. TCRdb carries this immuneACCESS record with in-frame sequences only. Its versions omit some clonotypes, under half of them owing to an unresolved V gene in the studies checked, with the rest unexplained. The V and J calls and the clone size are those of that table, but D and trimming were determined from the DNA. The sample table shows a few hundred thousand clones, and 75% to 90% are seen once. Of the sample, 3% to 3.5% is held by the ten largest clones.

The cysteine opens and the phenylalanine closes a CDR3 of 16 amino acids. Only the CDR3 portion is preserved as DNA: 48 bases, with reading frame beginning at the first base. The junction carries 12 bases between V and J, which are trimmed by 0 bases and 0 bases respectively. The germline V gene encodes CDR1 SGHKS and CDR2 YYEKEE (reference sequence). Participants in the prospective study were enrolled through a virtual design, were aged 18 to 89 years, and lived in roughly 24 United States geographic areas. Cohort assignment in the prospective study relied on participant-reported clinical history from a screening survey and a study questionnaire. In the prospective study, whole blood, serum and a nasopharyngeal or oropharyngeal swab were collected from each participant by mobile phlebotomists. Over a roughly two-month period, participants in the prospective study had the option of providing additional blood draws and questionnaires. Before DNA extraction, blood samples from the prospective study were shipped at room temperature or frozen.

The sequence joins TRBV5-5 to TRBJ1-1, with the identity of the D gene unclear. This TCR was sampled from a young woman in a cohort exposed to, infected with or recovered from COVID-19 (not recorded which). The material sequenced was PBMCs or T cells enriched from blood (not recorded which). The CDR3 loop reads CASSLADQRMNTEAFF. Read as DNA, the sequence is TGTGCCAGCAGCTTGGCAGATCAGCGCATGAACACTGAAGCTTTCTTT.